These T cell receptor beta chains were read from a single sample in a study of monozygotic twins with inflammatory bowel disease. With the 5' RACE reads reprocessed, TCRdb shows one record per CDR3 protein and no DNA. This table holds 400,000 to 500,000 distinct CDR3 sequences. The specimen was blood. The receptors shown here come from a human donor with ulcerative colitis or Crohn's disease, or a healthy co-twin of an affected twin (not recorded which). The CDR3 runs from the conserved cysteine through the conserved F or W.

j_call v_call cdr3_aa
TRBJ2-7 TRBV7-9 CASNPLSVGEQYF
TRBJ2-2 TRBV15 CATSRGDRNPGELFF
TRBJ2-3 TRBV4-1 CASSLQRSGIGTDTQYF
TRBJ2-7 TRBV20-1 CSAPDRVPLYEQYF
TRBJ2-7 TRBV3-1 CASSQPWGNEQYF
TRBJ2-1 TRBV18 CASSPMEYSEQFF
TRBJ2-4 TRBV29-1 CSVAIGFSSKNIQYF
TRBJ2-3 TRBV20-1 CSARAGSVENTQYF
TRBJ2-5 TRBV5-6 CASSLGRGGQETQYF
TRBJ1-5 TRBV20-1 CSAIDRSYSNQPQHF
TRBJ2-1 TRBV18 CASSPPRGGNEQFF
TRBJ2-7 TRBV25-1 CASSVFGTDNEQYF
TRBJ2-1 TRBV6-5 CASSLGLAGRWFF
TRBJ1-6 TRBV30 CAWSRMGPLHF
TRBJ1-2 TRBV18 CASSLTVGPTDYGYTF
TRBJ2-1 TRBV5-1 CASSKQDREADNEQFF
TRBJ2-3 TRBV10-3 CAIRRTSGTDTQYF
TRBJ2-5 TRBV19 CASSRTGYETQYF
TRBJ2-7 TRBV28 CASIRMGRGTGDYEQYF
TRBJ2-1 TRBV20-1 CSTGLARFNEQFF
TRBJ2-3 TRBV5-4 CASSLGRTGTDTQYF
TRBJ2-1 TRBV11-2 CASSLDRASGNEQFF
TRBJ2-5 TRBV30 CAWSDGLTGTETQYF
TRBJ1-2 TRBV18 CASSPIWGFSWTSTGDSSYGYTF
TRBJ1-2 TRBV20-1 CSARPHREDAERYTF
TRBJ2-5 TRBV7-2 CASSLGGEGTQYF